This is a list of T cell receptor beta chains from one sample in a study of tumor-infiltrating lymphocytes in primary liver carcinoma. From the multiplex PCR reads, TCRdb called clonotypes with MiXCR, one entry per CDR3 protein. The sample lists tens of thousands of distinct CDR3 sequences; about 80% were seen once. The sample comprised liver tumor tissue from sampling region 2. The receptors derive from a man in his forties or fifties with primary liver carcinoma and hepatitis B virus infection. The conserved cysteine and the conserved F or W are not part of the CDR3 here.

v_gene: TRBV11-2; j_gene: TRBJ2-7; CDR3aa: ADSLVLLSNEQY
v_gene: TRBV7-8; j_gene: TRBJ2-7; CDR3aa: VSSLERQLSYEQY
v_gene: TRBV11-2; j_gene: TRBJ2-1; CDR3aa: ASSFSSTSRRGGGF
v_gene: TRBV4-1; j_gene: TRBJ1-5; CDR3aa: ASSPVGRSNQPQH
v_gene: TRBV6-6; j_gene: TRBJ2-1; CDR3aa: ASTKGLAGGNEQF
v_gene: TRBV6-5; j_gene: TRBJ1-3; CDR3aa: DSRLTAAGNTIC
v_gene: TRBV6-2/TRBV6-3; j_gene: TRBJ2-7; CDR3aa: ASSYTSRSPYEQY
v_gene: TRBV29-1; j_gene: TRBJ2-3; CDR3aa: NLEANSGTDTQY
v_gene: TRBV29-1; j_gene: TRBJ2-1; CDR3aa: SVEWDRNRSFNEQL
v_gene: TRBV7-8; j_gene: TRBJ2-2; CDR3aa: ASSLIRLPNTGELL
v_gene: TRBV6-6; j_gene: TRBJ2-7; CDR3aa: ASSYPTDEQY
v_gene: TRBV29-1; j_gene: TRBJ2-7; CDR3aa: SAGRGINGEQH
v_gene: TRBV11-1; j_gene: TRBJ2-7; CDR3aa: ASSLEATVSYEQY
v_gene: TRBV11-2; j_gene: TRBJ2-6; CDR3aa: ASSPGQGSSGANVLT
v_gene: TRBV6-1; j_gene: TRBJ2-3; CDR3aa: ANSRLAGLTTDTQY
v_gene: TRBV28; j_gene: TRBJ2-7; CDR3aa: ASSSPGGKGRYELY
v_gene: TRBV6-6; j_gene: TRBJ1-2; CDR3aa: ASSYRQGYGYT
v_gene: TRBV29-1; j_gene: TRBJ2-4; CDR3aa: NVELRGLGGILY
v_gene: TRBV28; j_gene: TRBJ2-1; CDR3aa: ASTSTGVEAYNEQF
v_gene: TRBV11-1; j_gene: TRBJ2-1; CDR3aa: ASSLGLGGGVDSEQF
v_gene: TRBV6-6; j_gene: TRBJ1-2; CDR3aa: AGFSSWWDSGFDYYGYT
v_gene: TRBV5-1; j_gene: TRBJ2-5; CDR3aa: ASSWGDSPTETQY
v_gene: TRBV6-1; j_gene: TRBJ2-7; CDR3aa: TSSRQGFESGEQY
v_gene: TRBV11-2; j_gene: TRBJ2-3; CDR3aa: ASSLEGSRDTQY
v_gene: TRBV11-3; j_gene: TRBJ2-3; CDR3aa: ASSPGGDPTDTQY
v_gene: TRBV11-2; j_gene: TRBJ1-2; CDR3aa: ASRAGDTTYGYI